This T cell receptor beta chain was sequenced for a study of blood T cell repertoires in COVID-19. Overall study: Sites across the United States, Italy and Spain contributed samples from acute and convalescent COVID-19. PBMCs, B-cell-depleted T cells, or T cells were the source of the cDNA or gDNA that made up the material.

Under the authors' procedure: For nucleated cells, counts were estimated from reference gene primer amplification. The method was immunoSEQ multiplex PCR; TCRdb's version includes in-frame clones alone and lacks a portion of them. For V, J and clone size, that table is used; D and trimming come from the DNA. The sample includes fewer than 250,000 clones, approximately 85% seen only once; the top ten take 0.98%. The CDR3 loop spans 12 amino acids. In germline, CDR1 is SEHNR, CDR2 FQNEAQ (reference sequence). Trimming removed 1 base at V and 7 bases at J, with 5 bases between. What was sequenced was peripheral blood. The receptor was isolated from a man in his forties with acute or convalescent COVID-19. V is TRBV7-9 and J is TRBJ2-1; D is unclear. CDR3 residues: CASSLDWNEQFF. CDR3 DNA sequence: TGTGCCAGCAGCTTAGACTGGAATGAGCAGTTCTTC. Complete variable domain (other parts from reference TRBV7-9 and TRBJ2-1): DTGVSQNPRHKITKRGQNVTFRCDPISEHNRLYWYRQTLGQGPEFLTYFQNEAQLEKSRLLSDRFSAERPKGSFSTLEIQRTEQGDSAMYLCASSLDWNEQFFGPGTRLTVL.